Below, 17 T cell receptor beta chains from the same sample are listed, as sequenced in a study of blood T cell repertoires in COVID-19. TCRdb's copy holds only in-frame clones and misses some; the assay was immunoSEQ multiplex PCR. In the table there are roughly 330,000 clones, about 87% of which are singletons. The sample consisted of peripheral blood. The source is a man under 40 with COVID-19, enrolled during active disease.

This chain links TRBV4-3 with TRBJ2-6, with unresolved D. The CDR3 extends over 18 amino acids. The germline V and J ends were trimmed by 0 bases and 0 bases, with 12 bases remaining between them. Germline V gene sequence: CDR1 LGHNA, CDR2 YSLEER. CDR3 in amino acids: CASSQEGSAYSGANVLTF. The CDR3 DNA reads as TGCGCCAGCAGCCAAGAGGGCAGTGCTTACTCTGGGGCCAACGTCCTGACTTTC.

This chain links TRBV7-9 with TRBJ1-2, with D unresolved. Trimming stripped 1 base from V and 8 bases from J, with 14 bases between. The germline V gene encodes CDR1 SEHNR and CDR2 FQNEAQ (reference sequence). The CDR3 length is 14 residues. The CDR3 DNA is TGTGCCAGCAGCTTAGAAGGAGGCGGGGAGGGCTACACCTTC. It specifies CASSLEGGGEGYTF.

V and J are TRBV27 and TRBJ2-1, with D possibly being TRBD2 (5 bases). The V gene lost 5 bases and the J gene lost 3 bases, with 20 bases spanning the gap. This CDR3 comprises 17 residues. Germline CDR1 and CDR2: MNHEY and SMNVEV (reference sequence). The DNA for the CDR3 is TGTGCCAGCAGTCCAGAGTTTTCGGGATTGTTCTACAATGAGCAGTTCTTC. As protein: CASSPEFSGLFYNEQFF.

The rearrangement links TRBV4-2 to TRBJ2-3; D may be TRBD1 (6 bases). Germline loops: CDR1 LGHNA, CDR2 YNFKEQ. V lost 3 bases and J lost 3, with 16 bases in between. The CDR3 contains 16 residues. This CDR3 is CASSHETGTNTDTQYF. The CDR3, as DNA: TGTGCCAGCAGCCACGAAACCGGGACAAATACAGATACGCAGTATTTT.

The V gene is TRBV5-4, the J gene TRBJ2-5, with a possible D match to TRBD1 (6 bases). Looked up from germline, CDR1 is SGHNT and CDR2 is YYREEE (reference sequence). Trimming stripped 0 bases from V and 4 bases from J, with 10 bases between. The CDR3 extends over 14 amino acids. The DNA for the CDR3 is TGTGCCAGCAGCTTGGCCGGCAGGGGAGAGACCCAGTACTTC. Encoded protein: CASSLAGRGETQYF.

This chain joins TRBV7-2 and TRBJ2-5, with 8 positions matching TRBD2. Germline V gives CDR1 SGHTA, CDR2 FQGNSA. This CDR3 has 16 amino acids. The V and J ends lost 4 bases and 7 bases, in that order; junction bases with no gene match: 14. CDR3 in amino acids: CASSSSATGRGVTQYF. CDR3 bases: TGTGCCAGCAGCTCCTCAGCCACAGGGCGGGGGGTGACCCAGTACTTC.

This CDR3 is CASSIGTNEQFF. The CDR3 DNA is TGTGCCAGCAGCATCGGGACAAATGAGCAGTTCTTC. This chain links TRBV6-5 with TRBJ2-1; D may be TRBD1 (6 bases). Germline CDR1 reads MNHEY; CDR2 reads SVGAGI. The CDR3 is 12 amino acids. V was cut by 6 bases and J by 7 bases, with 10 bases left in between.

The chain combines TRBV30 with TRBJ1-4; 8 nucleotides line up with TRBD1. CDR3 size: 17 residues. Germline CDR1 is GTSNPN and CDR2 is SVGIG (reference sequence). V gave up 1 base and J gave up 1 base; unmatched junction bases: 8. As DNA, the CDR3 is TGTGCCTGGAGTGCCCCGACAGGGGTTATAACTAATGAAAAACTGTTTTTT. Its protein is CAWSAPTGVITNEKLFF.

The gene calls are TRBV9 and TRBJ2-3; D not certain. Germline V gene sequence: CDR1 SGDLS, CDR2 YYNGEE. V gave up 4 bases and J gave up 5 bases, with 17 bases separating them. The CDR3 is made up of 15 amino acids. CDR3 DNA: TGTGCCAGCAGCCCTACCCCCGGCCAGCGAGATACGCAGTATTTT. Its protein is CASSPTPGQRDTQYF.

The J gene is TRBJ2-3, the V gene TRBV20-1; a weak D match, TRBD2 (7 bases). The germline V gene encodes CDR1 DFQATT and CDR2 SNEGSKA (reference sequence). Trimming stripped 3 bases from V and 2 bases from J, with 21 bases between. The CDR3 covers 17 residues. CDR3 in DNA: TGCAGTGCTAGTGGCGGGGGCTATCCTCTCTCCACAGATACGCAGTATTTT. Translating gives CSASGGGYPLSTDTQYF.

The V gene is TRBV5-1, the J gene TRBJ2-2; 7 positions match TRBD2. V shed 6 bases, J shed 0 bases, and the junction held 8 bases outside the gene matches. The CDR3 consists of 16 residues. Germline CDR1 reads SGHRS; CDR2 reads YFSETQ. CDR3 residues: CASTRGVVSNTGELFF. The DNA of the CDR3 is TGCGCCAGCACCCGGGGGGTAGTATCGAACACCGGGGAGCTGTTTTTT.

The rearrangement uses TRBV27 and TRBJ2-5; 10 bases fit TRBD1. CDR1 is MNHEY and CDR2 is SMNVEV in the germline V gene (reference sequence). The CDR3 runs 14 residues. Trimming cost V 4 bases and J 4 bases; bases outside gene matches: 3. The CDR3: CASSSGQGGETQYF. The CDR3 DNA follows: TGTGCCAGCAGTTCCGGACAGGGGGGAGAGACCCAGTACTTC.

The rearrangement joins TRBV6-2 or TRBV6-3 to TRBJ1-2; 9 bases align to TRBD1. The germline V gene has CDR1 MNHEY and CDR2 SVGEGT. The trim removed 6 bases at V and 10 bases at J, leaving 21 bases unmatched. This CDR3 spans 17 amino acids. CDR3 sequence (DNA): TGTGCCAGCAGCCCTGCCGGGACAGGGCGTTCTTTGGACCTCTACACCTTC. Translation gives CASSPAGTGRSLDLYTF.

The chain recombines TRBV7-9 with TRBJ1-1; tentative D call: TRBD1 (5 bases). The V and J ends lost 4 bases and 1 base respectively, with 13 bases between them. Germline-derived CDR1 and CDR2 are SEHNR and FQNEAQ (reference sequence). CDR3 size: 15 residues. The CDR3 loop reads CASSSYLTGNTEAFF. The CDR3 coding sequence is TGTGCCAGCAGCTCGTACCTCACAGGGAACACTGAAGCTTTCTTT.

The rearrangement links TRBV6-2 or TRBV6-3 to TRBJ2-3; possibly TRBD1 for D (5 bases). Germline values: CDR1 MNHEY, CDR2 SVGEGT. Trimming removed 6 bases from V and 0 bases from J, with 16 bases in between. The length of the CDR3 is 16 residues. The CDR3 loop is CASSLLTGSSTDTQYF. As DNA, the CDR3 is TGTGCCAGCAGCCTTTTAACAGGTTCTAGCACAGATACGCAGTATTTT.

This clone appeared once. Written as DNA, the CDR3 is TGTGCCAGCAGTGACGGGACAGGCTACGAGCAGTACTTC. Translating gives CASSDGTGYEQYF. The rearrangement uses TRBV2 and TRBJ2-7, with 8 positions matching TRBD1. The V and J ends lost 3 bases and 3 bases, in that order; junction bases with no gene match: 1. CDR3 length: 13 amino acids. Germline CDR1 reads SNHLY; CDR2 reads FYNNEI.

The genes are TRBV18 and TRBJ2-2; 7 bases are shared with TRBD2. This CDR3 contains 15 residues. J gave up 5 bases and V 3 bases, and 6 bases lay outside the gene matches. Germline V CDR1 and CDR2: KGHSH, LQKENI. In DNA form, the CDR3 reads TGTGCCAGCTCACCTCCCCCACTAGCGACCGGGGAGCTGTTTTTT. Its protein product is CASSPPPLATGELFF.